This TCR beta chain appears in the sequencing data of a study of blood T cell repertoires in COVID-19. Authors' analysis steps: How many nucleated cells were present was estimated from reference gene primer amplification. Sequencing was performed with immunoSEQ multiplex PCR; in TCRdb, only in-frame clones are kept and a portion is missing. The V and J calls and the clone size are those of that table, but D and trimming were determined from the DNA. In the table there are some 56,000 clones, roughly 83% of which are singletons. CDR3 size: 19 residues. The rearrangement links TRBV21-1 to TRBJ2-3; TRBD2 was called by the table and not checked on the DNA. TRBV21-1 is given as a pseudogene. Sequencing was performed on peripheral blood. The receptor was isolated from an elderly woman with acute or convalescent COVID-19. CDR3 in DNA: TGTGCCAGCAGCAGGAGGGGACTAGCGGGAGGACCTAGCACAGATACGCAGTATTTT. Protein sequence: CASSRRGLAGGPSTDTQYF.